Below, 4 T cell receptor beta chains from the same sample are listed, as sequenced in a study of metastatic and nonmetastatic thyroid tumors. TCRdb called clones again from the PCR reads with MiXCR. This table has tens of thousands of clones, roughly an eighth appearing once. Every patient underwent thyroid surgery untreated. What was sequenced was tumor tissue. These receptors were collected from a female donor with papillary thyroid cancer or a benign thyroid nodule (not recorded which). Some clones in this sample may be carry-over from other donors' samples.

This clone was counted many times. The V gene is TRBV19, the J gene TRBJ1-1, with a weak D call TRBD1 (5 bases). The CDR3 totals 15 residues. V was trimmed by 1 base and J by 6 bases, leaving 15 bases between them. Germline V gives CDR1 LNHDA, CDR2 SQIVND (reference sequence). The CDR3 reads CASSIAPAGGAEAFF. For the CDR3, the DNA is TGTGCCAGTAGTATAGCCCCGGCGGGAGGGGCTGAAGCTTTCTTT. Full variable domain (remainder filled in from reference TRBV19 and TRBJ1-1): DGGITQSPKYLFRKEGQNVTLSCEQNLNHDAMYWYRQDPGQGLRLIYYSQIVNDFQKGDIAEGYSVSREKKESFPLTVTSAQKNPTAFYLCASSIAPAGGAEAFFGQGTRLTVV.

This clone was detected many times. This chain uses TRBV6-2 or TRBV6-3 with TRBJ2-2; D is possibly TRBD1 or TRBD2 (7 bases each). V was trimmed by 6 bases and J by 7 bases, leaving 21 bases between them. This CDR3 has 16 amino acids. CDR1 and CDR2 (germline): MNHEY, SVGEGT. The CDR3 protein is CASSPQGGRPGGELFF. In nucleotides, the CDR3 is TGTGCCAGCAGCCCCCAGGGGGGGCGTCCCGGCGGGGAGCTGTTTTTT.

Of note for this clone: The conserved closing phenylalanine or tryptophan is absent in this CDR3, likely reflecting a read error. The limits of the CDR3 on the DNA are not certain, so only TCRdb's listed CDR3 is given. This specimen includes other DNA sequences encoding the same CDR3. The V and J genes are TRBV20-1 and TRBJ2-7; TRBD1 reflects the table's D call only, with no check against the DNA. 11 amino acids form the CDR3, both terminal residues included. Germline lookup yields CDR1 DFQATT and CDR2 SNEGSKA (reference sequence). CDR3: CSATRGRGNPL.

This clone showed up many times. The sample carries other DNA sequences with the same CDR3. The CDR3, as DNA: TGCGCCAGCAGGACAGGGGTCGAGCAGTACTTC. It encodes CASRTGVEQYF. The rearrangement joins TRBV5-1 to TRBJ2-7; 8 nucleotides align to TRBD1. The germline V gene encodes CDR1 SGHRS and CDR2 YFSETQ. This CDR3 region has 11 residues. Trimming removed 5 bases from V and 6 bases from J; junction bases left unmatched: 1.